One TCR beta chain is described in this entry. CDR3 length equals 13 residues. Per the germline V gene, CDR1 is SEHNR and CDR2 is FQNEAQ (reference sequence). The TRB cDNA libraries were prepared by 5' RACE with UMI labels. TCRdb reanalyzed the 5' RACE reads and collapses them to one entry per CDR3 protein, without DNA. The specimen's table records 25,000 to 35,000 distinct CDR3 sequences. This entry comes from a study of CXCR3-negative and CXCR3-positive naive CD8 T cells. Sequences were obtained from memory CD8+ T cells from blood. The V gene is TRBV7-9, the J gene TRBJ2-1. The clonotype comes from a human donor in good health. Some clones in this sample may be carry-over from other donors' samples. CDR3 region: CASSLEEDIKQFF.